This passage covers 22 T cell receptor beta chains from one sample sequenced in a study of T cell responses to AZD1222 COVID-19 vaccine. Using immunoSEQ multiplex PCR, the repertoire was profiled, and TCRdb retains in-frame clones only, with some absent. Of over 45,000 clones listed, around 92% are singletons. The sequencing here drew on peripheral blood, taken 28 days after the second AZD1222 dose. These receptors were obtained from an adult who received the AZD1222 COVID-19 vaccine.

V and J are TRBV7-2 and TRBJ2-1; 7 nucleotides match TRBD1. This CDR3 comprises 13 residues. With 4 bases clipped from V and 6 bases from J, the junction kept 3 bases outside the gene matches. The germline V gene encodes CDR1 SGHTA and CDR2 FQGNSA. The CDR3 here is CASSWRQGNEQFF. As DNA, the CDR3 is TGTGCCAGCAGCTGGAGACAGGGCAATGAGCAGTTCTTC.

The chain is built from TRBV11-1 and TRBJ2-7; the D gene is possibly TRBD1 (6 bases). The CDR3 spans 15 residues. Trimming cost V 3 bases and J 0 bases, with 12 bases left between them. Per germline, CDR1 SGHAT and CDR2 FQDESV (reference sequence). The DNA for the CDR3 is TGTGCCAGCAGCTTGAGCGGACAGAGCTCCTACGAGCAGTACTTC. Translating gives CASSLSGQSSYEQYF. Combining the CDR3 with reference TRBV11-1 and TRBJ2-7 gives the whole variable domain EAEVAQSPRYKITEKSQAVAFWCDPISGHATLYWYRQILGQGPELLVQFQDESVVDDSQLPKDRFSAERLKGVDSTLKIQPAELGDSAMYLCASSLSGQSSYEQYFGPGTRLTVT.

This chain connects TRBV5-4 to TRBJ2-3; TRBD2 matches at 11 bases. The CDR3 is made up of 16 amino acids. V was pared by 4 bases and J by 5 bases, with 9 bases of the junction left unmatched. Per the germline V gene, CDR1 is SGHNT and CDR2 is YYREEE (reference sequence). DNA of the CDR3: TGTGCCAGCAGCCGGTTAGCGGGAGGGCTAGAAGATACGCAGTATTTT. It specifies CASSRLAGGLEDTQYF. The full variable domain, its missing parts supplied by reference TRBV5-4 and TRBJ2-3, is ETGVTQSPTHLIKTRGQQVTLRCSSQSGHNTVSWYQQALGQGPQFIFQYYREEENGRGNFPPRFSGLQFPNYSSELNVNALELDDSALYLCASSRLAGGLEDTQYFGPGTRLTVL.

The V and J genes are TRBV2 and TRBJ1-5; D may be TRBD1 (5 bases). Germline lookup yields CDR1 SNHLY and CDR2 FYNNEI. V dropped 4 bases and J dropped 6 bases, with 13 bases sitting between them. This CDR3 spans 14 amino acids. In DNA form, the CDR3 reads TGTGCCAGCAGTGGACAGATGCGTGCTCAGCCCCAGCATTTT. It is translated as CASSGQMRAQPQHF.

The chain links TRBV5-4 to TRBJ2-7; 9 bases agree with TRBD2. CDR1 is SGHNT and CDR2 is YYREEE in the germline V gene (reference sequence). The CDR3 runs to 15 residues. With V trimmed by 4 bases and J by 3 bases, 8 bases remained unmatched. Here the CDR3 reads CASSPAGREGYEQYF. In DNA, the CDR3 is TGTGCCAGCAGCCCGGCGGGGCGGGAGGGCTACGAGCAGTACTTC. The full variable domain, rest sourced from reference TRBV5-4 and TRBJ2-7, is ETGVTQSPTHLIKTRGQQVTLRCSSQSGHNTVSWYQQALGQGPQFIFQYYREEENGRGNFPPRFSGLQFPNYSSELNVNALELDDSALYLCASSPAGREGYEQYFGPGTRLTVT.

CDR3: CASSWGELSGQETQYF. The CDR3 nucleotides read TGTGCCAGCAGCTGGGGGGAACTTAGCGGGCAAGAGACCCAGTACTTC. V and J are TRBV7-2 and TRBJ2-5, with TRBD2 identical over 7 bases. Losses at the gene ends were 4 bases for V and 2 bases for J; bases not matched to a gene: 10. This CDR3 region has 16 residues. From germline, CDR1 is SGHTA and CDR2 FQGNSA.

This chain connects TRBV5-1 to TRBJ1-2; D possibly corresponds to TRBD1 (6 bases). This CDR3 is 13 amino acids long. Per the germline V gene, CDR1 is SGHRS and CDR2 is YFSETQ. Trimming left V 4 bases short and J 4 bases short, with 11 bases between. The CDR3 DNA sequence: TGCGCCAGCAGCCCCAGGGACACCTATGGCTACACCTTC. It specifies CASSPRDTYGYTF.

A single count supports this clone. No DNA is shown, since the ends of the CDR3 on it are uncertain; the CDR3 is the one TCRdb lists. The V call is TRBV6-2 or TRBV6-3, the J call TRBJ1-1. Germline V gene lookup returns CDR1 MNHEY and CDR2 SVGEGT. The CDR3 totals 16 residues, both ends included. This CDR3 reads CASSSSVRGINTEAFF.

V and J are TRBV3-1 (or the pseudogene TRBV3-2) and TRBJ2-5; D gene ambiguous. V lost 0 bases to trimming and J lost 3 bases, with 8 bases between them. Germline assignment: CDR1 LGHDT and CDR2 YNNKEL (reference sequence). The CDR3 runs to 14 residues. CDR3 sequence reads: CASSQEARKETQYF. The CDR3 nucleotides are TGTGCCAGCAGCCAAGAGGCTCGGAAAGAGACCCAGTACTTC.

The chain links TRBV19 to TRBJ2-7, with TRBD1 as a possible D gene (5 bases). V was shortened by 3 bases and J by 2 bases, with 14 bases between the two germline ends. The germline V gene has CDR1 LNHDA and CDR2 SQIVND (reference sequence). The CDR3 covers 15 residues. CDR3 nucleotide sequence: TGTGCCAGTAGTATTAGGGGCAGGCCTACCTACGAGCAGTACTTC. Encoded protein: CASSIRGRPTYEQYF. Full variable domain (outside the CDR3, taken from reference TRBV19 and TRBJ2-7): DGGITQSPKYLFRKEGQNVTLSCEQNLNHDAMYWYRQDPGQGLRLIYYSQIVNDFQKGDIAEGYSVSREKKESFPLTVTSAQKNPTAFYLCASSIRGRPTYEQYFGPGTRLTVT.

This chain joins TRBV19 and TRBJ2-3; 10 bases map to TRBD2. CDR1 and CDR2 (germline): LNHDA, SQIVND (reference sequence). This CDR3 comprises 16 residues. V gave up 5 bases and J gave up 3 bases; unmatched junction bases: 8. CDR3 coding DNA: TGTGCCAGTAGTGCCACTAGCGGGATGGTTACAGATACGCAGTATTTT. This encodes CASSATSGMVTDTQYF.

The CDR3 bases are TGCGCCAGCAGCTTGGACGGGAGAGTGGATACGCAGTATTTT. Protein sequence: CASSLDGRVDTQYF. This chain links TRBV5-1 with TRBJ2-3, with D tentatively TRBD2 (6 bases). The CDR3 consists of 14 residues. Germline values: CDR1 SGHRS, CDR2 YFSETQ. V was clipped by 0 bases and J by 6 bases, with 11 bases between them.

This clone was detected a few times. This chain joins TRBV11-3 and TRBJ1-1; D gene uncertain. The CDR3 is 13 residues long. Germline loops: CDR1 SGHNT, CDR2 YENEEA. V lost 2 bases and J 3 bases, leaving 7 bases between the germline ends. The CDR3 here is CASSLSVDTEAFF. DNA of the CDR3: TGTGCCAGCAGCTTAAGCGTCGACACTGAAGCTTTCTTT. The full variable domain, its missing parts supplied by reference TRBV11-3 and TRBJ1-1, is EAGVVQSPRYKIIEKKQPVAFWCNPISGHNTLYWYLQNLGQGPELLIRYENEEAVDDSQLPKDRFSAERLKGVDSTLKIQPAELGDSAVYLCASSLSVDTEAFFGQGTRLTVV.

CDR3 region: CASDSSRPGRANTEAFF. In DNA form, the CDR3 reads TGTGCTAGTGACTCATCAAGGCCGGGCAGGGCGAACACTGAAGCTTTCTTT. The chain combines TRBV12-5 with TRBJ1-1; maybe TRBD1 (5 bases). CDR3 length equals 17 residues. V was clipped by 7 bases and J by 1 base, with 22 bases between them. Looked up from germline, CDR1 is LGHNT and CDR2 is FRNRAP.

The J gene is TRBJ1-4, the V gene TRBV6-5, with 9 bases identical to TRBD1. The V and J ends lost 5 bases and 6 bases, in that order; junction bases with no gene match: 4. CDR1 MNHEY and CDR2 SVGAGI come from the germline V gene. This CDR3 has 14 amino acids. The chain's CDR3 is CASSRTGADEKLFF. The CDR3, as DNA: TGTGCCAGCAGTCGGACAGGGGCGGATGAAAAACTGTTTTTT.

The chain has TRBV18 and TRBJ2-1; 7 nucleotides line up with TRBD2. CDR1 is KGHSH and CDR2 is LQKENI in the germline V gene. V was pared by 4 bases and J by 6 bases, with 15 bases of the junction left unmatched. The CDR3 totals 17 residues. CDR3 loop: CASSLQTRTSTFNEQFF. CDR3 DNA sequence: TGTGCCAGCTCACTCCAGACTCGGACTAGTACGTTCAATGAGCAGTTCTTC.

The chain uses TRBV6-2 or TRBV6-3 and TRBJ2-7; 13 bases match TRBD2. V dropped 4 bases and J dropped 4; count of bases not matched to a gene: 4. CDR3 size: 15 residues. In germline, CDR1 is MNHEY, CDR2 SVGEGT. CDR3 DNA: TGTGCCAGCAGTTCGGGACTAGCGGGAAGATACGAGCAGTACTTC. It is translated as CASSSGLAGRYEQYF.

The rearrangement uses TRBV6-8 and TRBJ2-1; 8 bases agree with TRBD2. The CDR3 loop spans 17 amino acids. From germline, CDR1 is MNHGY and CDR2 SAAAGT. V shed 5 bases, J shed 0 bases, and the junction held 9 bases outside the gene matches. CDR3 amino acids: CASSTMLSGSSYNEQFF. The CDR3 DNA is TGTGCCAGCAGTACCATGCTGAGCGGGAGCTCCTACAATGAGCAGTTCTTC.

This rearrangement joins TRBV6-5 to TRBJ1-1; 7 bases map to TRBD1. From germline, CDR1 is MNHEY and CDR2 SVGAGI. The CDR3 contains 14 residues. V was pared by 0 bases and J by 2 bases, with 0 bases of the junction left unmatched. CDR3 sequence: CASSYSGGNTEAFF. In DNA form, the CDR3 reads TGTGCCAGCAGTTACTCAGGGGGCAACACTGAAGCTTTCTTT.

For the CDR3, the DNA is TGTGCCAGCAGCCACCTACAGACAGGGGACACTAAGGGCTACACCTTC. Translated, it gives CASSHLQTGDTKGYTF. The genes are TRBV3-1 (or the pseudogene TRBV3-2) and TRBJ1-2, with TRBD1 identical over 8 bases. This CDR3 comprises 16 residues. Trimming cost V 3 bases and J 8 bases; bases outside gene matches: 14. CDR1 is LGHDT and CDR2 is YNNKEL in the germline V gene (reference sequence).

In the case of this clone: The germline gene is not matched at one end of the junction; a read error may be the cause. The chain links TRBV5-1 to TRBJ2-2; possibly TRBD1 or TRBD2 for D (5 bases each). Germline V lookup: CDR1 SGHRS, CDR2 YFSETQ. This CDR3 is 15 amino acids long. CDR3 bases: TGCGCCAGCAGGTTGGGGACGACGAACACCGGGGAGCTGTTTTTT. Residues: CASRLGTTNTGELFF.

The chain combines TRBV3-1 (or the pseudogene TRBV3-2) with TRBJ2-1; no definite D call. Looked up from germline, CDR1 is LGHDT and CDR2 is YNNKEL (reference sequence). Deletions cut 3 bases from V and 0 bases from J, with 15 bases between. This CDR3 has 17 amino acids. The DNA for the CDR3 is TGTGCCAGCAGCCATCCCGGCGCGGTCGACTCCTACAATGAGCAGTTCTTC. This sequence encodes CASSHPGAVDSYNEQFF.